A single sample gave rise to the 2 T cell receptor beta chains below, sequenced in a study of cytomegalovirus exposure and HLA in healthy donors. This PCR relied on a set of 60 Vbeta primers and 13 Jbeta primers. The method was immunoSEQ multiplex PCR; TCRdb's version includes in-frame clones alone and lacks a portion of them. The top ten clones hold more than 1.5% of a sample with 150,000 to 200,000 clones, around 81% of them seen once. The source material was PBMCs. Source of these receptors: a man aged 18 to 30 in good health and CMV-seronegative.

The chain uses TRBV2 and TRBJ1-3, with 7 bases fitting TRBD1. Trimming removed 3 bases from V and 6 bases from J; junction bases left unmatched: 8. CDR3 length: 15 residues. Germline CDR1 reads SNHLY; CDR2 reads FYNNEI. The chain's CDR3 is CASSDQGQFSNTIYF. CDR3 sequence (DNA): TGTGCCAGCAGTGACCAGGGACAGTTCTCAAACACCATATATTTT.

Only a few counts were recorded for this clone. CDR3 in DNA: TGTGCCAGCAGCTTAGTGGTAGCGGCCCAAGAGACCCAGTACTTC. It translates to CASSLVVAAQETQYF. The chain is built from TRBV7-6 and TRBJ2-5; D may be TRBD2 (6 bases). The V and J ends lost 1 base and 1 base respectively, with 10 bases between them. This CDR3 comprises 15 residues. Germline V lookup: CDR1 SGHVS, CDR2 FNYEAQ.